These 29 T cell receptor beta chains share one sample of origin, sequenced in a study of T cell responses to AZD1222 COVID-19 vaccine. Only in-frame clones appear in the TCRdb table, and some are missing; sequencing was by immunoSEQ multiplex PCR. The table shows over 75,000 clones, with 85% to 90% occurring only once. The source was peripheral blood, collected 28 days after the second AZD1222 dose. The receptors derive from an adult who received the AZD1222 COVID-19 vaccine.

V and J are TRBV5-1 and TRBJ2-3, with 9 bases lining up with TRBD2. The CDR3 length is 16 residues. V shed 5 bases, J shed 3 bases, and the junction held 10 bases outside the gene matches. Germline V gene sequence: CDR1 SGHRS, CDR2 YFSETQ. Here the CDR3 DNA reads TGCGCCAGCAGGGCCGGGACTAGCAGCTTTACAGATACGCAGTATTTT. Amino acids: CASRAGTSSFTDTQYF. The full variable domain, in which reference TRBV5-1 and TRBJ2-3 provide the parts outside the CDR3, is KAGVTQTPRYLIKTRGQQVTLSCSPISGHRSVSWYQQTPGQGLQFLFEYFSETQRNKGNFPGRFSGRQFSNSRSEMNVSTLELGDSALYLCASRAGTSSFTDTQYFGPGTRLTVL.

The J gene is TRBJ1-5, the V gene TRBV7-6, with a weak D call TRBD1 (6 bases). Germline-derived CDR1 and CDR2 are SGHVS and FNYEAQ. This CDR3 has 14 residues. Trimming cost V 5 bases and J 5 bases, with 13 bases left between them. The CDR3 bases are TGTGCCAGCAGCAAAGGGGCAGGGGATCAGCCCCAGCATTTT. Protein product: CASSKGAGDQPQHF.

This clone was recorded only once. V and J are TRBV19 and TRBJ1-5; perhaps TRBD1 as D (5 bases). Trimming cost V 5 bases and J 0 bases, with 20 bases left between them. The CDR3 has 18 residues. The V gene's germline CDR1 is LNHDA and CDR2 SQIVND (reference sequence). The CDR3 nucleotides are TGTGCCAGTAGTGCCCGGGGTTGGGGCGATTATAGCAATCAGCCCCAGCATTTT. Its translation is CASSARGWGDYSNQPQHF.

The genes are TRBV27 and TRBJ1-2; 10 nucleotides agree with TRBD1. Germline assignment: CDR1 MNHEY and CDR2 SMNVEV (reference sequence). The junction had 7 bases not matched to a gene; V was cut back by 5 bases and J by 4 bases. The CDR3 consists of 15 residues. The CDR3 here is CASSPGTGALYGYTF. The DNA for the CDR3 is TGTGCCAGCAGTCCAGGGACAGGGGCGCTCTATGGCTACACCTTC.

The V and J genes are TRBV6-1 and TRBJ2-1; D is possibly TRBD2 (5 bases). Trimming took 1 base from V and 12 from J, leaving 7 bases between them. In germline, CDR1 is MNHNS, CDR2 SASEGT. This CDR3 comprises 11 residues. CDR3 in amino acids: CASSEGRGQFF. CDR3 sequence (DNA): TGTGCCAGCAGTGAAGGTCGGGGGCAGTTCTTC.

The chain links TRBV7-8 to TRBJ2-3, with TRBD2 matching 7 bases. The trim removed 0 bases at V and 3 bases at J, leaving 6 bases unmatched. CDR3 length equals 16 residues. Germline CDR1 and CDR2: SGHVS and FQNEAQ. Here the CDR3 reads CASSLALGEGTDTQYF. The DNA for the CDR3 is TGTGCCAGCAGCTTAGCGCTCGGGGAGGGGACAGATACGCAGTATTTT.

The J gene is TRBJ2-7, the V gene TRBV25-1; 9 nucleotides line up with TRBD1. CDR1 is MGHDK, CDR2 SYGVNS, per germline. CDR3 size: 15 residues. With V trimmed by 8 bases and J by 5 bases, 13 bases remained unmatched. The CDR3 here is CASQAPTTGGNEQYF. The CDR3 nucleotides are TGTGCCAGCCAGGCCCCAACGACAGGGGGAAACGAGCAGTACTTC.

This chain uses TRBV5-1 with TRBJ2-7, with 10 bases identical to TRBD2. V gave up 3 bases and J gave up 5 bases; unmatched junction bases: 11. The CDR3 spans 16 residues. Germline CDR1 and CDR2: SGHRS and YFSETQ. CDR3 in amino acids: CASSSLSGRARNEQYF. The CDR3 bases are TGCGCCAGCAGCTCACTAAGCGGGAGGGCCAGGAACGAGCAGTACTTC.

V usage is TRBV5-1 and J usage is TRBJ2-7, with unresolved D. This CDR3 comprises 15 residues. Trimming took 0 bases from V and 0 from J, leaving 10 bases between them. Germline CDR1 reads SGHRS; CDR2 reads YFSETQ. The CDR3 nucleotides read TGCGCCAGCAGCTTGGATCCGGGTGCCTCCTACGAGCAGTACTTC. This sequence encodes CASSLDPGASYEQYF.

V is TRBV18 and J is TRBJ2-3, with a possible D match to TRBD1 (6 bases). The CDR3 contains 14 residues. Looked up from germline, CDR1 is KGHSH and CDR2 is LQKENI. The V and J ends lost 3 bases and 2 bases respectively, with 9 bases between them. The CDR3 DNA reads TGTGCCAGCTCACCCCGACAGGACACAGATACGCAGTATTTT. This translates into CASSPRQDTDTQYF.

The sample holds one count of this clone. The chain has TRBV28 and TRBJ1-5; no definite D call. Looked up from germline, CDR1 is MDHEN and CDR2 is SYDVKM. Between the trimmed V and J ends, which lost 3 bases and 7 bases, there was a span of 7 bases. The CDR3 contains 12 residues. The CDR3 DNA reads as TGTGCCAGCAGTTTTTTGTACCAGCCCCAGCATTTT. Encoded protein: CASSFLYQPQHF.

V usage is TRBV6-1 and J usage is TRBJ1-1, with D uncertain. Trimming removed 4 bases from V and 1 base from J, with 10 bases in between. The germline CDR1 and CDR2 sequences are MNHNS and SASEGT. The CDR3 is 14 amino acids. Written as DNA, the CDR3 is TGTGCCAGCAGTGTAGCGGGAGAGAACACTGAAGCTTTCTTT. Its translation is CASSVAGENTEAFF.

This chain uses TRBV10-3 with TRBJ1-1, with 7 bases lining up with TRBD1. From germline, CDR1 is ENHRY and CDR2 SYGVKD. V lost 10 bases, J lost 2 bases, and 7 bases stayed unmatched. The CDR3 has 13 residues. CDR3 in amino acids: CASMTGSNTEAFF. CDR3 DNA: TGTGCCAGTATGACAGGGTCAAACACTGAAGCTTTCTTT.

J is TRBJ1-1 and V is TRBV25-1, with TRBD1 as a possible D gene (5 bases). In germline, CDR1 is MGHDK, CDR2 SYGVNS. V was pared by 7 bases and J by 6 bases, with 18 bases between. The CDR3 loop spans 14 amino acids. The CDR3, as DNA: TGTGCCAGCACACCATACGGGGGAAGCGCTGAAGCTTTCTTT. Its protein is CASTPYGGSAEAFF.

The J gene is TRBJ1-6, the V gene TRBV7-2, with no clear D. Trimming removed 5 bases from V and 14 bases from J, with 16 bases in between. CDR3 length equals 13 residues. The germline gives CDR1 SGHTA, CDR2 FQGNSA. The CDR3 protein is CASSPDPSQALHF. Here the CDR3 DNA reads TGTGCCAGCAGCCCGGACCCCTCCCAGGCCCTCCACTTT.

CDR3 residues: CASGLAGVQETQYF. The CDR3 bases are TGCGCCAGCGGACTAGCGGGGGTGCAAGAGACCCAGTACTTC. The chain employs TRBV10-2 and TRBJ2-5, with 13 bases lining up with TRBD2. J gave up 2 bases and V 8 bases, and 2 bases lay outside the gene matches. This CDR3 is built from 14 residues. The germline gives CDR1 WSHSY, CDR2 SAAADI.

The V gene is TRBV2, the J gene TRBJ2-1, with no clear D. Per germline, CDR1 SNHLY and CDR2 FYNNEI. This CDR3 contains 13 residues. Trimming pared 4 bases from V and 11 bases from J, leaving 15 bases between. CDR3 region: CASSGGGPEQQFF. In DNA form, the CDR3 reads TGTGCCAGCAGTGGCGGCGGCCCGGAACAGCAGTTCTTC.

This clone was observed once. The chain links TRBV13 to TRBJ1-4; 7 positions match TRBD1. This CDR3 spans 16 amino acids. V lost 5 bases to trimming and J lost 8 bases; unmatched junction nucleotides: 14. Germline V gene data show CDR1 as PRHDT and CDR2 as FYEKMQ (reference sequence). The CDR3 here is CASSLGGLGQMEKLFF. CDR3 in DNA: TGTGCCAGCAGCCTCGGGGGTTTGGGACAGATGGAAAAACTGTTTTTT.

The chain carries TRBV24-1 and TRBJ2-3; D remains ambiguous. The V gene's germline CDR1 is KGHDR and CDR2 SFDVKD. This CDR3 region has 13 residues. V shed 4 bases and J shed 2 bases, with 6 bases lying between them. CDR3 region: CATSELYTDTQYF. The CDR3 nucleotides are TGTGCCACCAGTGAACTATACACAGATACGCAGTATTTT.

The chain links TRBV9 to TRBJ2-1; D call uncertain. The CDR3 runs to 11 residues. V was cut by 3 bases and J by 5 bases, with 3 bases left in between. CDR1 and CDR2 from the germline V gene are SGDLS and YYNGEE. Here the CDR3 DNA reads TGTGCCAGCAGCGGGAACAATGAGCAGTTCTTC. Its translation: CASSGNNEQFF. Variable domain in full (rest from reference TRBV9 and TRBJ2-1): DSGVTQTPKHLITATGQRVTLRCSPRSGDLSVYWYQQSLDQGLQFLIQYYNGEERAKGNILERFSAQQFPDLHSELNLSSLELGDSALYFCASSGNNEQFFGPGTRLTVL.

V is TRBV5-1 and J is TRBJ1-3; weak D call: TRBD1 (5 bases). Germline V gene sequence: CDR1 SGHRS, CDR2 YFSETQ. Between the trimmed V and J ends, which lost 0 bases and 6 bases, there was a span of 10 bases. CDR3 length: 14 amino acids. The CDR3 bases are TGCGCCAGCAGCTTGGGGCAGGGAGCAAACACCATATATTTT. Residues: CASSLGQGANTIYF.

Turning to this clone: Other DNA sequences of this sample code for an identical CDR3. The J gene is TRBJ2-5, the V gene TRBV6-6; 10 bases match TRBD2. J was trimmed by 2 bases and V by 6 bases; bases with no gene match: 9. The CDR3 length is 16 residues. CDR1 is MNHNY, CDR2 SVGAGI, per germline (reference sequence). CDR3 in DNA: TGTGCCAGCAGCAGGGGGCTAGCGGGGGCTCAAGAGACCCAGTACTTC. It translates to CASSRGLAGAQETQYF.

This chain connects TRBV11-2 to TRBJ2-7; D gene unclear. The CDR3 length is 12 residues. Germline CDR1 SGHAT, CDR2 FQNNGV. V was pared by 6 bases and J by 5 bases, with 11 bases between. In DNA form, the CDR3 reads TGTGCCAGCAGTCCTAATTGGCACGAGCAGTACTTC. Translating it yields CASSPNWHEQYF.

The chain has TRBV11-2 and TRBJ1-1; TRBD1 matches at 7 bases. CDR1 SGHAT and CDR2 FQNNGV come from the germline V gene. V was clipped by 3 bases and J by 8 bases; unmatched bases: 6. This CDR3 contains 13 residues. As DNA, the CDR3 is TGTGCCAGCAGCTTGGTGGAGGGGGCCGAAGCTTTCTTT. Its protein is CASSLVEGAEAFF.

The V and J genes are TRBV25-1 and TRBJ1-5, with D possibly matching TRBD1 (6 bases). V was clipped by 2 bases and J by 7 bases, with 9 bases between them. The CDR3 loop spans 13 amino acids. CDR1 MGHDK and CDR2 SYGVNS come from the germline V gene. The CDR3 DNA follows: TGTGCCAGCAGTGAAACAGGGTTGCAGCCCCAGCATTTT. This translates into CASSETGLQPQHF.

This clone was seen just once. V and J are TRBV9 and TRBJ2-3, with a weak D call TRBD1 (6 bases). V was shortened by 0 bases and J by 1 base, with 9 bases between the two germline ends. CDR1 and CDR2 (germline): SGDLS, YYNGEE. The CDR3 contains 15 residues. In nucleotides, the CDR3 is TGTGCCAGCAGCGTAGAGGGGGTCCGCACAGATACGCAGTATTTT. This sequence encodes CASSVEGVRTDTQYF.

J is TRBJ2-1 and V is TRBV6-4; D might be TRBD1 (5 bases). V shed 3 bases and J shed 1 base, with 10 bases lying between them. Germline-derived CDR1 and CDR2 are MRHNA and SNTAGT. The CDR3 length is 15 residues. CDR3 sequence reads: CASSERQGSYNEQFF. Written as DNA, the CDR3 is TGTGCCAGCAGTGAGAGGCAGGGATCCTACAATGAGCAGTTCTTC.

The chain couples TRBV7-3 to TRBJ2-4; D is tentatively TRBD1 or TRBD2 (6 bases each). Germline V gene lookup returns CDR1 SGHTA and CDR2 FQGTGA. The CDR3 extends over 15 amino acids. V lost 2 bases and J 7 bases, leaving 15 bases between the germline ends. CDR3 in amino acids: CASSLGGGTLNIQYF. CDR3 nucleotide sequence: TGTGCCAGCAGCTTAGGAGGGGGGACCCTTAACATTCAGTACTTC.

For this clone: Relative to the germline gene, one junction end is altered; a read error may explain this. The chain uses TRBV15 and TRBJ1-1; unclear D gene. The CDR3 length is 13 residues. CDR1 and CDR2 from the germline V gene are LNHNV and YYDKDF (reference sequence). The CDR3 loop is CATSRDRDTEAFF. In DNA form, the CDR3 reads TGTGCCACCAGTAGAGATAGGGACACTGAAGCTTTCTTT. Variable domain in full (rest from reference TRBV15 and TRBJ1-1): DAMVIQNPRYQVTQFGKPVTLSCSQTLNHNVMYWYQQKSSQAPKLLFHYYDKDFNNEADTPDNFQSRRPNTSFCFLDIRSPGLGDTAMYLCATSRDRDTEAFFGQGTRLTVV.